This is a list of T cell receptor beta chains from one sample in a study of T cells in Graves' hyperthyroidism and ophthalmopathy. TCRdb reprocessed the multiplex PCR reads via MiXCR and lists one record per CDR3 protein. The profile shows 400,000 to 450,000 distinct CDR3 sequences, roughly 14% of them singletons. The sample consisted of blood. Source of these receptors: a man between 18 and 35 years old with Graves' ophthalmopathy. Both conserved end residues are part of each CDR3. Fields, in order: J gene, V gene, CDR3 protein.

J gene: TRBJ1-2; V gene: TRBV7-9; CDR3 protein: CAISPDRDQDYGYTF
J gene: TRBJ2-2; V gene: TRBV7-2; CDR3 protein: CASSQDASGNTGELFF
J gene: TRBJ2-6; V gene: TRBV24-1; CDR3 protein: CATSGFEDSGANVLTF
J gene: TRBJ2-7; V gene: TRBV11-3; CDR3 protein: CASSSRGQTSYEQYF
J gene: TRBJ2-7; V gene: TRBV11-2; CDR3 protein: CASSHYRKHYEQYF
J gene: TRBJ2-7; V gene: TRBV10-3; CDR3 protein: CAISGVSDSYEQYF
J gene: TRBJ2-1; V gene: TRBV6-9; CDR3 protein: CASSFSPGRDGTSAYNEQFF
J gene: TRBJ1-5; V gene: TRBV11-2; CDR3 protein: CASSPERSNQPQHF
J gene: TRBJ1-2; V gene: TRBV4-1; CDR3 protein: CASSQDAGGYTF
J gene: TRBJ2-7; V gene: TRBV5-1; CDR3 protein: CASSLALAYEQYF
J gene: TRBJ1-2; V gene: TRBV30; CDR3 protein: CAWSETVYGYTF
J gene: TRBJ2-2; V gene: TRBV11-3; CDR3 protein: CASSLDAGVPGELFF
J gene: TRBJ2-1; V gene: TRBV29-1; CDR3 protein: CSVELALNEQFF
J gene: TRBJ2-7; V gene: TRBV4-1; CDR3 protein: CASSVPTGIPYEQYF
J gene: TRBJ2-3; V gene: TRBV3-1; CDR3 protein: CASSRGGVSTDTQYF
J gene: TRBJ2-2; V gene: TRBV4-1; CDR3 protein: CAGRGGLGAGELFF
J gene: TRBJ2-1; V gene: TRBV3-1; CDR3 protein: CASSQLQRPLYNEQFF
J gene: TRBJ1-1; V gene: TRBV20-1; CDR3 protein: CSARDPGTGVTEAFF
J gene: TRBJ1-2; V gene: TRBV3-1; CDR3 protein: CASSQVPSSGVSYGYTF
J gene: TRBJ1-1; V gene: TRBV4-2; CDR3 protein: CASSQTETGSEAFF
J gene: TRBJ2-7; V gene: TRBV5-1; CDR3 protein: CASIRTGTYEQYF
J gene: TRBJ2-5; V gene: TRBV7-2; CDR3 protein: CASRPGGRGRETQYF
J gene: TRBJ2-2; V gene: TRBV6-1; CDR3 protein: CASRAQGAANTGELFF
J gene: TRBJ2-7; V gene: TRBV6-1; CDR3 protein: CASRGTSRLTDYEQYF
J gene: TRBJ2-3; V gene: TRBV7-6; CDR3 protein: CASSTWTSGGTTDTQYF
J gene: TRBJ1-5; V gene: TRBV5-6; CDR3 protein: CASSLGQTNQPQHF
J gene: TRBJ2-1; V gene: TRBV20-1; CDR3 protein: CSARDRGQYNEQFF
J gene: TRBJ2-3; V gene: TRBV4-2; CDR3 protein: CASSQGTSGRPDTQYF
J gene: TRBJ2-3; V gene: TRBV7-2; CDR3 protein: CASSLRGVPAQYF
J gene: TRBJ1-5; V gene: TRBV12-3/TRBV12-4; CDR3 protein: CASSLTGRGTSNQPQHF
J gene: TRBJ2-6; V gene: TRBV6-1; CDR3 protein: CASNPGAGANVLTF
J gene: TRBJ1-5; V gene: TRBV10-3; CDR3 protein: CAISAGTGELQPQHF
J gene: TRBJ2-5; V gene: TRBV9; CDR3 protein: CASSPSSGGETQYF
J gene: TRBJ2-7; V gene: TRBV7-6; CDR3 protein: CASSFSQGSEQYF
J gene: TRBJ1-4; V gene: TRBV20-1; CDR3 protein: CSAPPRGREKLFF
J gene: TRBJ2-1; V gene: TRBV5-1; CDR3 protein: CASSFMGLAGGEQFF
J gene: TRBJ2-1; V gene: TRBV5-1; CDR3 protein: CASSRGLEVNEQFF
J gene: TRBJ1-5; V gene: TRBV6-1; CDR3 protein: CAGGGSMNNQPQHF
J gene: TRBJ1-1; V gene: TRBV5-1; CDR3 protein: CASTDSLLQGDTEAFF
J gene: TRBJ2-4; V gene: TRBV5-1; CDR3 protein: CASSPVGQDSKNIQYF